The 5 T cell receptor beta chains below all came from one sample that was sequenced in a study of control samples from healthy donors and cancer patients. Generated by immunoSEQ multiplex PCR, the TCRdb table keeps only in-frame clones and is missing some. Among tens of thousands of clones listed, approximately 94% were seen once. Material: PBMCs. These receptors all come from a woman between 35 and 50 years old with lung cancer.

The chain is built from TRBV15 and TRBJ1-1; D remains ambiguous. V lost 4 bases and J lost 1, with 7 bases in between. CDR1 and CDR2 (germline): LNHNV, YYDKDF (reference sequence). The CDR3 extends over 13 amino acids. CDR3 nucleotides: TGTGCCACCAGCAAAAGGAGGAACACTGAAGCTTTCTTT. Protein product: CATSKRRNTEAFF.

This chain joins TRBV11-2 and TRBJ2-7, with 10 bases aligning to TRBD2. This CDR3 contains 15 residues. V was pared by 5 bases and J by 1 base, with 5 bases of the junction left unmatched. The germline V gene has CDR1 SGHAT and CDR2 FQNNGV. The CDR3: CASSQLAGASYEQYF. CDR3 coding DNA: TGTGCCAGCAGCCAGCTAGCGGGGGCATCCTACGAGCAGTACTTC.

This sequence joins TRBV5-5 and TRBJ1-1; D gene ambiguous. The V and J ends lost 3 bases and 3 bases respectively, with 18 bases between them. The germline V gene has CDR1 SGHKS and CDR2 YYEKEE (reference sequence). The CDR3 runs to 16 residues. For the CDR3, the DNA is TGTGCCAGCAGCTCACTTGAGGGAAATGAGGACACTGAAGCTTTCTTT. This codes for CASSSLEGNEDTEAFF.

The chain carries TRBV7-9 and TRBJ2-1; a weak D match, TRBD1 (5 bases). CDR1 is SEHNR, CDR2 FQNEAQ, per germline (reference sequence). V was trimmed by 8 bases and J by 7 bases, leaving 15 bases between them. The CDR3 totals 13 residues. CDR3: CASLETVYNEQFF. The CDR3 DNA is TGTGCCAGCTTGGAGACAGTCTATAATGAGCAGTTCTTC.

This chain links TRBV7-2 with TRBJ1-4, with 12 bases matching TRBD1. Germline-derived CDR1 and CDR2 are SGHTA and FQGNSA. The ends lost 5 bases at V and 3 bases at J; junction bases unmatched: 10. The CDR3 has 18 residues. The CDR3 sequence is CASSLERGQGAANEKLFF. CDR3 sequence (DNA): TGTGCCAGCAGCCTGGAACGGGGACAGGGGGCAGCTAATGAAAAACTGTTTTTT.